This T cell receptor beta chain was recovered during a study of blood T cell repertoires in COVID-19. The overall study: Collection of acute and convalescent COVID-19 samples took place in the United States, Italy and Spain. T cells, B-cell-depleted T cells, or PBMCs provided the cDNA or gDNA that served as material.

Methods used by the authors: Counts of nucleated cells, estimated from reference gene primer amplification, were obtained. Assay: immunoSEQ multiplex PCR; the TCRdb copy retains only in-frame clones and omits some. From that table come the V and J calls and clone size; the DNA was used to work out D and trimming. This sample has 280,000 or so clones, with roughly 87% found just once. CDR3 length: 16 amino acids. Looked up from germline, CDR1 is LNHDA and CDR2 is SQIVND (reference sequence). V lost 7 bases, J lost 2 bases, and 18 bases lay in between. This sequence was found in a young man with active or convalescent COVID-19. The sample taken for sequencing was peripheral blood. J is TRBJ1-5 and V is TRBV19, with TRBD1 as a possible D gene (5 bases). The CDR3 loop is CASTRGGYDGNQPQHF. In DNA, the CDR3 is TGTGCCAGTACTCGGGGGGGGTATGATGGCAATCAGCCCCAGCATTTT.